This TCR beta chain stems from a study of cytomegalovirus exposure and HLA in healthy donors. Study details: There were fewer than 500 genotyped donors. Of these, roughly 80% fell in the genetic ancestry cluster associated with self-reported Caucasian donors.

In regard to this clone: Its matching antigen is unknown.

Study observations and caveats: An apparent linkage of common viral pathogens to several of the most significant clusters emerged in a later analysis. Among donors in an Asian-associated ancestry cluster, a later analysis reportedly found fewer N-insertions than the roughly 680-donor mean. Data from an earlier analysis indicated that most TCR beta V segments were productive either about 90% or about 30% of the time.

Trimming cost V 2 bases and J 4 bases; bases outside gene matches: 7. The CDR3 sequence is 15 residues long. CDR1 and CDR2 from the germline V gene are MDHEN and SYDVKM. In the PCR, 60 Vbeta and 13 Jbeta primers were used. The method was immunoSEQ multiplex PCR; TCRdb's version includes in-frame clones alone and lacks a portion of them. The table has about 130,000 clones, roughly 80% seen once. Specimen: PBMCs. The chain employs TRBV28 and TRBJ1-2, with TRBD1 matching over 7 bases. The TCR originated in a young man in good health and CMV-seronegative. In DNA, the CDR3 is TGTGCCAGCAGTTTAACAGGGGCCAAGTTCTATGGCTACACCTTC. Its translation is CASSLTGAKFYGYTF.